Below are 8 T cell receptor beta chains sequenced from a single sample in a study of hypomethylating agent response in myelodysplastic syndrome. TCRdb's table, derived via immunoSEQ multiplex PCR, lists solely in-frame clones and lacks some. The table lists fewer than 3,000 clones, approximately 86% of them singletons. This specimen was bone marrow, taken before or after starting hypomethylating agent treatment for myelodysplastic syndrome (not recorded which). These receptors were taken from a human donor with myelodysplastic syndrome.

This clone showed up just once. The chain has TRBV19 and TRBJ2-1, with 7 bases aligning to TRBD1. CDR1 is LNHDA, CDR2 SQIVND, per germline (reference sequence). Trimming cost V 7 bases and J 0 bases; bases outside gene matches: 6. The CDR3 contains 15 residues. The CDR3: CASIPGQSSYNEQFF. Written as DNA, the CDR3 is TGTGCCAGTATTCCGGGACAGAGCTCCTACAATGAGCAGTTCTTC.

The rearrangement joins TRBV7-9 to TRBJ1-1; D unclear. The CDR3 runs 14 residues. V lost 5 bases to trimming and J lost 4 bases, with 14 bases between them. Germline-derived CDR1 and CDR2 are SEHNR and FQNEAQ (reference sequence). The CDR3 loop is CASSLPVGGTEAFF. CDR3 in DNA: TGTGCCAGCAGCCTCCCGGTTGGAGGCACTGAAGCTTTCTTT.

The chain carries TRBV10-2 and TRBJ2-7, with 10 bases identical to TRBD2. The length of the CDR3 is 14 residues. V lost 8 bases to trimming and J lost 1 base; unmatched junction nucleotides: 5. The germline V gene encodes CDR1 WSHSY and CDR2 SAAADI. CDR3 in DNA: TGCGCCAGCGGGGTAGCGGGGGGATCCTACGAGCAGTACTTC. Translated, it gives CASGVAGGSYEQYF.

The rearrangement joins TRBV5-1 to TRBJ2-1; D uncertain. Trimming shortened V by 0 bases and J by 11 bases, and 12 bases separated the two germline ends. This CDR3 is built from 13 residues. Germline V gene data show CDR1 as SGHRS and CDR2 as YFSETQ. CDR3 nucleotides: TGCGCCAGCAGCTTGGAGGCAGCCACCAAGCAGTTCTTC. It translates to CASSLEAATKQFF.

The chain's CDR3 is CASSLPASGSNEQFF. The CDR3 DNA sequence: TGTGCCAGCAGTTTACCGGCTAGCGGGAGCAATGAGCAGTTCTTC. This rearrangement joins TRBV27 to TRBJ2-1, with 10 positions matching TRBD2. V shed 2 bases, J shed 6 bases, and the junction held 4 bases outside the gene matches. Germline V lookup: CDR1 MNHEY, CDR2 SMNVEV (reference sequence). The CDR3 length is 15 residues.

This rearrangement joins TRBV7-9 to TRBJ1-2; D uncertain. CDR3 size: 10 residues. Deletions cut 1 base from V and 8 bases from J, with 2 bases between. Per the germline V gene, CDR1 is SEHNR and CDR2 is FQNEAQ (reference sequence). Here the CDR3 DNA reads TGTGCCAGCAGCTTAGACGGCTACACCTTC. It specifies CASSLDGYTF. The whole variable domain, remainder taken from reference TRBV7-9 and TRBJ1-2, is DTGVSQNPRHKITKRGQNVTFRCDPISEHNRLYWYRQTLGQGPEFLTYFQNEAQLEKSRLLSDRFSAERPKGSFSTLEIQRTEQGDSAMYLCASSLDGYTFGSGTRLTVV.

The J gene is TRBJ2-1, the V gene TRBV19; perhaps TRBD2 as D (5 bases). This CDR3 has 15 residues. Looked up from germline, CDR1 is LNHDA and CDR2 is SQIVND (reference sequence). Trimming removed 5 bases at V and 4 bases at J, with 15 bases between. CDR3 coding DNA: TGTGCCAGTAGTTATAGCGTAAAAACGTACAATGAGCAGTTCTTC. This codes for CASSYSVKTYNEQFF.

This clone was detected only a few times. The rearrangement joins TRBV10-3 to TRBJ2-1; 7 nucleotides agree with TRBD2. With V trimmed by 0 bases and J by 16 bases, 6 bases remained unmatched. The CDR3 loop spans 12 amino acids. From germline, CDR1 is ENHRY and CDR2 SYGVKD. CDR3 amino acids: CAISESKRDCFF. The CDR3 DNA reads TGTGCCATCAGTGAGTCGAAGCGGGATTGCTTCTTC.